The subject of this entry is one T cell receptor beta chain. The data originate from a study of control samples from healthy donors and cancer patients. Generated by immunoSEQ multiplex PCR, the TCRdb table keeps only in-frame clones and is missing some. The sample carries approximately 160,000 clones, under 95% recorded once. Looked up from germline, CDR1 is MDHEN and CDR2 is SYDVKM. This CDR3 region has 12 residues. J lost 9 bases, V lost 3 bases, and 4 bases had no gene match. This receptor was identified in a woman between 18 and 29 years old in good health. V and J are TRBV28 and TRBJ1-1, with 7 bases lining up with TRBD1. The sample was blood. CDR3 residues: CASSFIQGKAFF. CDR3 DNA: TGTGCCAGCAGTTTCATACAGGGGAAAGCTTTCTTT. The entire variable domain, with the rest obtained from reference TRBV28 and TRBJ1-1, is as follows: DVKVTQSSRYLVKRTGEKVFLECVQDMDHENMFWYRQDPGLGLRLIYFSYDVKMKEKGDIPEGYSVSREKKERFSLILESASTNQTSMYLCASSFIQGKAFFGQGTRLTVV.